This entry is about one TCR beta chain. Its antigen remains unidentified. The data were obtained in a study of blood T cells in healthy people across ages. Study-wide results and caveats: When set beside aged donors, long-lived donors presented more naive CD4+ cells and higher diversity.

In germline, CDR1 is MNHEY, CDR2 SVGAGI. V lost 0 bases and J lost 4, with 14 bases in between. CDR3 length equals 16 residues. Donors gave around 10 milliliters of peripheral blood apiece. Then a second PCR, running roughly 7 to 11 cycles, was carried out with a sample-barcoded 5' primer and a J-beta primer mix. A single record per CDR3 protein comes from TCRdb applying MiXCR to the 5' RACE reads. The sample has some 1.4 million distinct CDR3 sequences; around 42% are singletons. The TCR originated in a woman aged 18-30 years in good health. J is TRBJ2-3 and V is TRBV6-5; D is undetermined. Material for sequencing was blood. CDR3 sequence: CASSYSAGRNADTQYF. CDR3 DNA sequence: TGTGCCAGCAGTTACTCAGCCGGCAGGAATGCAGATACGCAGTATTTT.